The 8 T cell receptor beta chains below all came from one sample that was sequenced in a study of tumor-infiltrating lymphocytes in primary liver carcinoma (dated by TCRdb to about 2017). Total RNA and DNA were co-extracted without cell sorting from 20-30 mg of bulk tissue using the AllPrep DNA/RNA mini kit. The reads were generated on an Illumina HiSeq 2500. A constant-region primer and ProtoScript II reverse transcriptase were used to reverse-transcribe TCRbeta-specific cDNA from roughly 500 ng total RNA. The TCRbeta libraries were prepared through three rounds of nested multiplex PCR following a slightly modified ARM-PCR procedure. Multiplex TRBV1-TRBV30 forward primers and a Cbeta reverse primer were used in the first two PCR rounds, each of which was run for around 10 cycles. TCRdb reworked the public reads: Q25 trimming with fastp, MiXCR clone assembly, productive beta chains retained. Records with the same CDR3 protein are collapsed into one entry carrying the most frequent genes and DNA. The sample data list roughly 91,000 distinct CDR3 sequences, and roughly 69% of these were observed just once. The ten biggest clones cover over 9% of the sample.

Material: liver tumor tissue from sampling region 5. The cell subset or site tag for this specimen amounts to: tumor region T5, tumor centre. Receptors were obtained from a woman aged 60-75 years with primary liver carcinoma and hepatitis B virus infection.

Concerning this clonotype itself: Being one base from a much bigger clone, this may be a read error. This CDR3 reads CAWKQLAVSTDMQYF. The DNA of the CDR3 is TGTGCCTGGAAACAACTAGCGGTGAGCACAGATATGCAGTATTTT. The V and J genes are TRBV30 and TRBJ2-3, with TRBD2 matching 8 bases. Germline V lookup: CDR1 GTSNPN, CDR2 SVGIG (reference sequence). The CDR3 totals 15 residues.

This clonotype has a count of ten or more. The rearrangement uses TRBV4-2 and TRBJ2-3, with D possibly matching TRBD2 (5 bases). The CDR3 contains 17 residues. The ends were cut back, 0 bases at V and 7 bases at J, with 20 bases in the middle. In germline, CDR1 is LGHNA, CDR2 YNFKEQ. In DNA, the CDR3 is TGTGCCAGCAGCCAAGAGTGGCGGGCGCCGCGTATCAATACGCAGTATTTT. Translated: CASSQEWRAPRINTQYF.

This clonotype was detected a few times. The chain combines TRBV18 with TRBJ2-5, with 9 positions matching TRBD1. The CDR3 covers 14 residues. Trimming took 6 bases from V and 5 from J; bases not matched to a gene: 7. Germline loops: CDR1 KGHSH, CDR2 LQKENI. CDR3 sequence reads: CASSPRDRVETQYF. The CDR3 DNA reads TGTGCCAGCTCCCCCCGGGACAGGGTGGAGACCCAGTACTTC.

Judged by abundance, this clonotype is medium-sized. V is TRBV5-1 and J is TRBJ2-7; D might be TRBD2 (6 bases). The CDR3 covers 13 residues. Germline CDR1 reads SGHRS; CDR2 reads YFSETQ. V gave up 4 bases and J gave up 7 bases, with 15 bases separating them. The CDR3 sequence is CASSLLGGLEQYF. CDR3 in DNA: TGCGCCAGCAGCCTCTTGGGGGGTTTGGAGCAGTACTTC.

For this clonotype: Being one base from a much bigger clone, this may be a read error. This chain uses TRBV5-6 with TRBJ1-1; TRBD1 might be the D (5 bases). There are 14 residues in the CDR3. V was trimmed by 4 bases and J by 6 bases, leaving 16 bases between them. Germline CDR1 SGHDT, CDR2 YYEEEE. DNA for the CDR3: TGTGCCAGCAGCCGCCTGGCCAGGGTCGCTGAAGCTTTCTTT. This encodes CASSRLARVAEAFF.

Here the CDR3 reads CASSQDLTSGSGTQYF. In nucleotides, the CDR3 is TGTGCCAGCAGCCAAGATCTAACTAGCGGGAGTGGGACCCAGTACTTC. V and J are TRBV4-2 and TRBJ2-5; 11 nucleotides line up with TRBD2. The CDR3 is made up of 16 amino acids. J gave up 7 bases and V 0 bases, and 7 bases lay outside the gene matches. Germline CDR1 LGHNA, CDR2 YNFKEQ.

Comment on this clonotype: This may be a read error, as it is one base from a much larger clone. The chain employs TRBV5-5 and TRBJ2-3; D not certain. V was cut by 4 bases and J by 2 bases, with 11 bases left in between. The germline gives CDR1 SGHKS, CDR2 YYEKEE (reference sequence). This CDR3 has 14 residues. This CDR3 reads CASSPITTTDTQYF. The CDR3 coding sequence is TGTGCCAGCAGCCCAATAACGACCACAGATACGCAGTATTTT.

This clonotype appeared once. At one end, the junction sequence differs from germline, possibly due to a read error. Written as DNA, the CDR3 is TGTGCCGGCAGCCCCCGCTGGCAAGGCAATCAGCCCCAGCATTTT. Its protein product is CAGSPRWQGNQPQHF. This rearrangement joins TRBV28 to TRBJ1-5, with D unclear. Germline CDR1 reads MDHEN; CDR2 reads SYDVKM. There are 15 residues in the CDR3.